A few counts support the clone carrying this TCR beta chain. The CDR3 has 12 amino acids. Germline loops: CDR1 SGHDT, CDR2 YYEEEE. Germline trimming cut 4 bases from V and 11 bases from J; bases unmatched to any gene: 7. These data originate in a study of beta chain features in type 1 diabetes. Purity exceeded 95% in all sorted populations. cDNA synthesis used the whole RNA isolate, giving expressed TCRB sequences. This table comes from immunoSEQ multiplex PCR, and its TCRdb copy is limited to in-frame clones, with some not included. The top ten clones hold around 1.2% of a sample with over 120,000 clones, roughly 10% of them seen once.

The source is a man younger than 35 in good health. J is TRBJ1-1 and V is TRBV5-6; TRBD1 matches at 8 bases. The sample consisted of naive CD4+ T cells from blood. Here the CDR3 DNA reads TGTGCCAGCAGCCCGGACAGGGCCGAGGCTTTCTTT. It specifies CASSPDRAEAFF.